The 20 T cell receptor beta chains reported below all come from one sample, sequenced in a study of radiation and T cells in renal cell carcinoma. Noted time point: baseline pretreatment blood. Stated treatment: 15 Gy SBRT to primary tumor, nephrectomy 4 weeks later. Data came from immunoSEQ multiplex PCR; TCRdb stores just in-frame clones and leaves some out. The sample comprises approximately 110,000 clones, 80% to 85% of which are singletons, and approximately 3% rests with the top ten. This sample comprised blood, obtained from a patient whose treatment included radiotherapy and nephrectomy. These receptors all come from a woman aged 55-70 years with renal cell carcinoma.

The chain couples TRBV5-1 to TRBJ2-5; either TRBD1 or TRBD2 may fit D (5 bases each). V lost 0 bases and J 5 bases, leaving 11 bases between the germline ends. The germline CDR1 and CDR2 sequences are SGHRS and YFSETQ. The CDR3 length is 14 residues. CDR3 residues: CASSLGRWGETQYF. In DNA, the CDR3 is TGCGCCAGCAGCTTGGGCCGGTGGGGGGAGACCCAGTACTTC.

This chain joins TRBV7-3 and TRBJ1-5; D not certain. V lost 2 bases and J lost 4, with 6 bases in between. The CDR3 extends over 13 amino acids. Germline V gene lookup returns CDR1 SGHTA and CDR2 FQGTGA. CDR3 sequence (DNA): TGTGCCAGCAGCTTAGACGTTAATCAGCCCCAGCATTTT. The encoded protein is CASSLDVNQPQHF.

V usage is TRBV2 and J usage is TRBJ1-1; D uncertain. V lost 4 bases and J lost 1, with 10 bases in between. The CDR3 has 14 amino acids. Germline V CDR1 and CDR2: SNHLY, FYNNEI. CDR3 sequence (DNA): TGTGCCAGCAGTGTTCGAGACGGGAACACTGAAGCTTTCTTT. It is translated as CASSVRDGNTEAFF.

The V and J genes are TRBV7-2 and TRBJ1-2; D ambiguous. V lost 2 bases, J lost 3 bases, and 13 bases lay in between. This CDR3 spans 15 amino acids. CDR1 SGHTA and CDR2 FQGNSA come from the germline V gene. The CDR3 loop reads CASSLMGSGYYGYTF. Written as DNA, the CDR3 is TGTGCCAGCAGCTTAATGGGCTCGGGGTACTATGGCTACACCTTC.

The chain combines TRBV13 with TRBJ2-5; D is unclear. The CDR3 sequence is 13 residues long. Trimming took off 5 bases at V and 4 bases at J, with 11 bases between the two ends. Germline CDR1 and CDR2: PRHDT and FYEKMQ (reference sequence). Here the CDR3 DNA reads TGTGCCAGCAGCCCTCCGGGCTCAGAGACCCAGTACTTC. Its protein is CASSPPGSETQYF.

Of note for this clone: It is likely a read error, because the conserved phenylalanine at the end of the CDR3 is missing. The rearrangement joins TRBV9 to TRBJ1-2, with no clear D. Between the trimmed V and J ends, which lost 0 bases and 3 bases, there was a span of 12 bases. The CDR3 sequence is 15 residues long. CDR1 and CDR2 (germline): SGDLS, YYNGEE. This CDR3 is CASSVEEDRHYGYTS. The CDR3 nucleotides read TGTGCCAGCAGCGTAGAAGAAGACCGGCACTATGGCTACACCTCC.

The chain employs TRBV9 and TRBJ2-2; D might be TRBD2 (6 bases). This CDR3 region has 16 residues. Germline CDR1 is SGDLS and CDR2 is YYNGEE. V was shortened by 2 bases and J by 1 base, with 12 bases between the two germline ends. The CDR3 protein is CASSVSVGGNTGELFF. The CDR3 DNA is TGTGCCAGCAGCGTTTCAGTCGGGGGGAACACCGGGGAGCTGTTTTTT.

The chain combines TRBV19 with TRBJ1-3; no definite D call. The CDR3 extends over 15 amino acids. The V gene lost 5 bases and the J gene lost 0 bases, with 11 bases spanning the gap. Germline V gives CDR1 LNHDA, CDR2 SQIVND (reference sequence). The CDR3 spells CASSVGASSGNTIYF. CDR3 coding DNA: TGTGCCAGTAGTGTCGGAGCTAGCTCTGGAAACACCATATATTTT.

V is TRBV28 and J is TRBJ1-4; no clear D gene. Germline CDR1 and CDR2: MDHEN and SYDVKM. The CDR3 runs to 13 residues. V was cut by 5 bases and J by 7 bases, with 11 bases left in between. DNA of the CDR3: TGTGCCAGCAGTACCTCATCCCTTGAAAAACTGTTTTTT. Translated, it gives CASSTSSLEKLFF.

The chain recombines TRBV5-1 with TRBJ1-2; 7 bases map to TRBD1. Trimming removed 1 base from V and 2 bases from J; junction bases left unmatched: 5. CDR3 length: 15 residues. Germline-derived CDR1 and CDR2 are SGHRS and YFSETQ. The chain's CDR3 is CASSLTSDRNYGYTF. CDR3 nucleotide sequence: TGCGCCAGCAGCTTGACCTCGGACAGGAACTATGGCTACACCTTC.

This chain uses TRBV25-1 with TRBJ1-6; D remains ambiguous. The ends were cut back, 2 bases at V and 6 bases at J, with 5 bases in the middle. Per germline, CDR1 MGHDK and CDR2 SYGVNS. The CDR3 spans 13 residues. The CDR3 region has the DNA TGTGCCAGCAGTGAACTACGTAATTCACCCCTCCACTTT. It encodes CASSELRNSPLHF. The whole variable domain, filled in from reference TRBV25-1 and TRBJ1-6, reads EADIYQTPRYLVIGTGKKITLECSQTMGHDKMYWYQQDPGMELHLIHYSYGVNSTEKGDLSSESTVSRIRTEHFPLTLESARPSHTSQYLCASSELRNSPLHFGNGTRLTVT.

The V and J genes are TRBV5-1 and TRBJ2-2; D is unclear. The CDR3 loop spans 15 amino acids. Germline CDR1 and CDR2: SGHRS and YFSETQ. The V gene lost 5 bases and the J gene lost 0 bases, with 11 bases spanning the gap. DNA of the CDR3: TGCGCCAGCAGGTCACAGACCTCGAACACCGGGGAGCTGTTTTTT. It translates to CASRSQTSNTGELFF.

The chain uses TRBV2 and TRBJ1-2, with TRBD1 matching over 7 bases. The V gene end was trimmed by 5 bases and the J gene end by 7 bases; junction bases not matched to a gene: 16. Germline-derived CDR1 and CDR2 are SNHLY and FYNNEI. The CDR3 extends over 16 amino acids. CDR3 DNA: TGTGCCAGCAGTCAAGAAGGCGGACAGGCAAGGCTTGGCTACACCTTC. It encodes CASSQEGGQARLGYTF.

V is TRBV28 and J is TRBJ2-3, with D unclear. CDR1 and CDR2 (germline): MDHEN, SYDVKM. This CDR3 comprises 14 residues. Trimming took off 2 bases at V and 2 bases at J, with 8 bases between the two ends. The CDR3 here is CASSLMANTDTQYF. In DNA form, the CDR3 reads TGTGCCAGCAGTTTAATGGCCAACACAGATACGCAGTATTTT. Based on the CDR3 plus reference TRBV28 and TRBJ2-3, the full variable domain is DVKVTQSSRYLVKRTGEKVFLECVQDMDHENMFWYRQDPGLGLRLIYFSYDVKMKEKGDIPEGYSVSREKKERFSLILESASTNQTSMYLCASSLMANTDTQYFGPGTRLTVL.

V and J are TRBV28 and TRBJ2-4; D is ambiguous. Trimming took 5 bases from V and 6 from J, leaving 17 bases between them. Germline-derived CDR1 and CDR2 are MDHEN and SYDVKM. There are 15 residues in the CDR3. CDR3 coding DNA: TGTGCCAGCAGTATCTCGGACGGTTCGGGAAACATTCAGTACTTC. This translates into CASSISDGSGNIQYF. The complete variable domain, with remaining parts taken from reference TRBV28 and TRBJ2-4, reads DVKVTQSSRYLVKRTGEKVFLECVQDMDHENMFWYRQDPGLGLRLIYFSYDVKMKEKGDIPEGYSVSREKKERFSLILESASTNQTSMYLCASSISDGSGNIQYFGAGTRLSVL.

The rearrangement links TRBV7-9 to TRBJ1-4; tentative D call: TRBD1 (5 bases). The CDR3 is 12 amino acids. V was shortened by 4 bases and J by 8 bases, with 8 bases between the two germline ends. CDR1 is SEHNR, CDR2 FQNEAQ, per germline (reference sequence). The CDR3 sequence is CASSSGLEKLFF. The CDR3, as DNA: TGTGCCAGCAGCTCGGGACTGGAAAAACTGTTTTTT.

The rearrangement uses TRBV27 and TRBJ1-4; 7 nucleotides agree with TRBD1. Germline V lookup: CDR1 MNHEY, CDR2 SMNVEV (reference sequence). Trimming at V came to 5 bases and at J to 3 bases, leaving 6 bases not matched to a gene. This CDR3 is built from 15 residues. The CDR3 here is CASSVQGLPNEKLFF. The CDR3 DNA sequence: TGTGCCAGCAGTGTACAGGGGCTGCCTAATGAAAAACTGTTTTTT.

This rearrangement joins TRBV6-1 to TRBJ1-5; D is uncertain. Germline CDR1 and CDR2: MNHNS and SASEGT. Trimming removed 5 bases from V and 2 bases from J, with 13 bases in between. The CDR3 covers 15 residues. CDR3 loop: CASSPDEWGNQPQHF. Written as DNA, the CDR3 is TGTGCCAGCAGTCCGGACGAGTGGGGCAATCAGCCCCAGCATTTT.

The chain's CDR3 is CASSSGLAGGPRRTDTQYF. The CDR3, as DNA: TGTGCCAGCAGTTCTGGACTAGCGGGGGGCCCAAGACGCACAGATACGCAGTATTTT. The rearrangement links TRBV27 to TRBJ2-3; TRBD2 agrees at 14 bases. The CDR3 totals 19 residues. With V trimmed by 4 bases and J by 1 base, 10 bases remained unmatched. Germline CDR1 reads MNHEY; CDR2 reads SMNVEV (reference sequence).

This clone has more than one count but fewer than ten. The rearrangement joins TRBV11-3 to TRBJ2-1; possibly TRBD2 for D (7 bases). The germline V gene has CDR1 SGHNT and CDR2 YENEEA. V lost 0 bases and J 8 bases, leaving 17 bases between the germline ends. CDR3 length: 16 residues. The DNA of the CDR3 is TGTGCCAGCAGCTTAGAAATCGGGGGGCCAGGGGATGAGCAGTTCTTC. Protein sequence: CASSLEIGGPGDEQFF.